This T cell receptor (beta chain) appears in the sequencing data of a study of response to subunit inactivated influenza vaccine. Study results and limitations: That few new T cells are recruited by each seasonal influenza vaccination was the authors' suggestion.

There are a few counts of this clonotype. Its antigen is as yet unknown. TCRdb reanalysed the RT-PCR reads using MiXCR and keeps one entry per CDR3 protein. In the table there are around 520,000 distinct CDR3 sequences, about 25% of which are singletons. The CDR3 consists of 14 residues. Trimming cost V 4 bases and J 8 bases; bases outside gene matches: 9. Germline CDR1 KGHDR, CDR2 SFDVKD. The source material was CD4+ T cells sorted from PBMCs, sampled 5 to 6 days after vaccination. This sequence originates from a man aged 45-65 years who received an inactivated influenza vaccine. The V and J genes are TRBV24-1 and TRBJ1-2; 7 bases align to TRBD1. The CDR3 loop reads CATSDLTGPDGYTF. The CDR3 DNA reads TGTGCCACCAGTGACCTGACAGGGCCTGACGGCTACACCTTC.